This T cell receptor beta chain comes out of a study of control samples from healthy donors and cancer patients. Method: immunoSEQ multiplex PCR; TCRdb's copy keeps in-frame clones and lacks some. The data contain about 140,000 clones, roughly 92% of them singletons. CDR3 length equals 14 residues. V gave up 2 bases and J gave up 8 bases; unmatched junction bases: 4. The germline gives CDR1 GTSNPN, CDR2 SVGIG (reference sequence). This TCR derives from a man younger than 45 in good health. The genes are TRBV30 and TRBJ2-1; 12 nucleotides agree with TRBD2. Sequenced material: blood. This CDR3 is CAWSSSGRADEQFF. CDR3 in DNA: TGTGCCTGGAGTTCTAGCGGGAGGGCCGATGAGCAGTTCTTC.